The clone carrying this T cell receptor (beta chain) has just one count. This entry comes from a study of PD-L1 blockade in urothelial cancer. Study as a whole: Atezolizumab was started by patients in the mid-2010s at 1,200 mg intravenously every 3 weeks. Of prior chemotherapy regimens, patients had received between 0 and 3.

The junction had 10 bases not matched to a gene; V was cut back by 5 bases and J by 2 bases. Germline CDR1 and CDR2: LNHDA and SQIVND (reference sequence). The CDR3 is 16 residues long. Sequenced by immunoSEQ multiplex PCR; TCRdb stores in-frame clones only, minus some. There are tens of thousands of clones in the sample; 70% to 85% occur only once, and approximately 2.9% lies in the top ten. Sampling of each patient yielded between 1 and 8 specimens, collected pretreatment and on-treatment. This sequence originates from a man between 65 and 85 years old with urothelial cancer. V is TRBV19 and J is TRBJ2-7, with TRBD2 identical over 9 bases. The source material was PBMCs, sampled around atezolizumab (anti-PD-L1) treatment. The CDR3 sequence: CASSSPSGIPTYEQYF. The CDR3 region has the DNA TGTGCCAGTAGTTCCCCTAGCGGGATCCCTACCTACGAGCAGTACTTC. The variable domain in full, with the rest retrieved from reference TRBV19 and TRBJ2-7, is DGGITQSPKYLFRKEGQNVTLSCEQNLNHDAMYWYRQDPGQGLRLIYYSQIVNDFQKGDIAEGYSVSREKKESFPLTVTSAQKNPTAFYLCASSSPSGIPTYEQYFGPGTRLTVT.